The sequence of this TCR beta chain was determined in a study of CD4+ T cells in melanoma. Findings and caveats of the study: In melanoma, neoantigen-specific CD4+ T cells reportedly differed in differentiation state. A reported correlation linked neoantigen-specific CD4+ T cells to CD8+, macrophage and B cell function.

Here immunoSEQ multiplex PCR was the method, and the copy in TCRdb shows in-frame clones only, minus some. The table includes 90,000 to 130,000 clones, 92% detected once. Regarding this clone: Its antigen is unidentified.

The CDR3 covers 16 residues. With 0 bases removed from V and 4 bases from J, the gap between germline ends came to 13 bases. CDR1 SGHTA and CDR2 FQGNSA come from the germline V gene. The gene calls are TRBV7-2 and TRBJ2-1; D might be TRBD2 (6 bases). Sample: peripheral blood. This TCR was recovered from a human donor with melanoma. This CDR3 is CASSLAAGLIYNEQFF. The DNA of the CDR3 is TGTGCCAGCAGCTTAGCAGCGGGCTTGATTTACAATGAGCAGTTCTTC.